This T cell receptor (beta chain) was profiled in a study of blood T cell repertoires in COVID-19. The CDR3 loop spans 12 amino acids. Germline CDR1 SQVTM, CDR2 ANQGSEA. Between the trimmed V and J ends, which lost 0 bases and 5 bases, there was a span of 7 bases. Points on this clone: Other DNA sequences in the sample encode the same CDR3.

Sequenced by immunoSEQ multiplex PCR; TCRdb stores in-frame clones only, minus some. The table shows approximately 67,000 clones, with 70% to 90% occurring only once. This TCR derives from a woman aged 80 or over with acute or convalescent COVID-19. This chain uses TRBV29-1 with TRBJ1-1; maybe TRBD1 (5 bases). What was sequenced was peripheral blood. The CDR3 here is CSVEDRGTEAFF. CDR3 coding DNA: TGCAGCGTTGAAGACCGGGGGACTGAAGCTTTCTTT. Complete variable domain (other parts from reference TRBV29-1 and TRBJ1-1): SAVISQKPSRDICQRGTSLTIQCQVDSQVTMMFWYRQQPGQSLTLIATANQGSEATYESGFVIDKFPISRPNLTFSTLTVSNMSPEDSSIYLCSVEDRGTEAFFGQGTRLTVV.